This entry features one T cell receptor (beta chain) sequence. As yet, its antigen is unknown. TCRdb re-derived calls from the 5' RACE reads in MiXCR, one entry per CDR3 protein. The sample contains 450,000 or so distinct CDR3 sequences, more than 13% of which appear only once. The entry originates in a study of identical twins. General study points: High-abundance cord blood beta clonotypes had fewer insertions; memory repertoires showed none.

V lost 5 bases and J lost 2; bases outside the gene matches: 13. This CDR3 has 19 amino acids. Germline V CDR1 and CDR2: SGHVS, FNYEAQ. The data were also submitted as part of a second study, on yellow fever vaccine responses in identical twins.

This TCR was recovered from a woman aged 18-29 years in good health. Specimen: CD4+ T cells sorted from blood. The rearrangement links TRBV7-6 to TRBJ2-1; 12 bases line up with TRBD2. The CDR3 DNA reads TGTGCCAGCAGCCCCCGGCTGAGTCTAGCGGGGGGGCCCTACAATGAGCAGTTCTTC. Encoded protein: CASSPRLSLAGGPYNEQFF.